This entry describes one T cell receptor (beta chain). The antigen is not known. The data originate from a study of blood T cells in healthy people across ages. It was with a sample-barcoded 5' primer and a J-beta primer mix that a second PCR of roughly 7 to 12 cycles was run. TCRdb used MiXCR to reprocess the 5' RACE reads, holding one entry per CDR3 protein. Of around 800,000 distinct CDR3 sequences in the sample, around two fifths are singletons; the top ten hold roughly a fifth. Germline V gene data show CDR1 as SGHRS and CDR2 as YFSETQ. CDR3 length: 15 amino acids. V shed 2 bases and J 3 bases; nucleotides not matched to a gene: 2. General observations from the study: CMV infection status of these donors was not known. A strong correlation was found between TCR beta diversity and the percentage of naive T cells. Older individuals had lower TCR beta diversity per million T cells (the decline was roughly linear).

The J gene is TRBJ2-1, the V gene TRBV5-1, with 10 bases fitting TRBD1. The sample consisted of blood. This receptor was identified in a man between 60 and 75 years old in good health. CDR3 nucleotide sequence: TGCGCCAGCAGCTTCGGGACAGGGGACTACAATGAGCAGTTCTTC. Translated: CASSFGTGDYNEQFF.